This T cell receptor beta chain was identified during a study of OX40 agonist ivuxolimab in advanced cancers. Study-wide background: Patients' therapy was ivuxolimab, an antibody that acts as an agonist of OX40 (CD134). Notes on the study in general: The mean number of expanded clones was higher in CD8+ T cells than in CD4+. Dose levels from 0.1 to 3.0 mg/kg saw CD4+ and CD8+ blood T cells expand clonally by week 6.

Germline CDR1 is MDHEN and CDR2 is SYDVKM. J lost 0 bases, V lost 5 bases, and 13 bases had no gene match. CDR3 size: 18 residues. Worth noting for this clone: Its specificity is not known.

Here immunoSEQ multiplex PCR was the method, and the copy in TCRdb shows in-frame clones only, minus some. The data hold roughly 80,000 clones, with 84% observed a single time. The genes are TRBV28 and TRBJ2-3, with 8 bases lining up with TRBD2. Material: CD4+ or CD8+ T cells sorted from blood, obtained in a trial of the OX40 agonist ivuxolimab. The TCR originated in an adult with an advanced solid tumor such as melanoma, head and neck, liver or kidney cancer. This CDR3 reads CASSQPGLVTRSTDTQYF. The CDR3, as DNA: TGTGCCAGCAGTCAGCCGGGACTAGTGACCCGGAGCACAGATACGCAGTATTTT.